These 18 T cell receptor beta chains came from one sample sequenced in a study of CD8 T cells in ankylosing spondylitis. General observations from the study: A TCR beta motif of roughly 8 highly homologous variants seemed to mark ankylosing spondylitis blood.

TCRdb re-analysed the 5' RACE reads in MiXCR, keeping a single row per CDR3 protein. The repertoire holds 500,000 to 550,000 distinct CDR3 sequences, with 9.5% to 15% as singletons. No antigen is known for these receptors. The material sequenced was blood, either unsorted or a sorted T cell fraction (not recorded which). Receptors originate from a male donor with ankylosing spondylitis.

This clonotype was observed a few times. The chain employs TRBV20-1 and TRBJ1-1, with unresolved D. This CDR3 comprises 13 residues. The V and J ends lost 4 bases and 0 bases respectively, with 9 bases between them. In germline, CDR1 is DFQATT, CDR2 SNEGSKA (reference sequence). The CDR3 loop reads CSAIKHMNTEAFF. In DNA, the CDR3 is TGCAGTGCTATTAAGCACATGAACACTGAAGCTTTCTTT.

J is TRBJ2-7 and V is TRBV13; 7 positions match TRBD2. V lost 5 bases to trimming and J lost 1 base; unmatched junction nucleotides: 8. The CDR3 is 15 amino acids. Germline V CDR1 and CDR2: PRHDT, FYEKMQ (reference sequence). CDR3 DNA: TGTGCCAGCAGCCCCCGGGGGAGGGAGTCCTACGAGCAGTACGTC. Its protein product is CASSPRGRESYEQYV.

This clonotype was seen repeatedly, ten times or more. V is TRBV10-3 and J is TRBJ2-3, with TRBD2 identical over 10 bases. The CDR3 runs to 17 residues. J was trimmed by 2 bases and V by 3 bases; bases with no gene match: 8. Germline-derived CDR1 and CDR2 are ENHRY and SYGVKD. CDR3 bases: TGTGCCATCAGTGACGGTCCACTAGCGGGGTTCACAGATACGCAGTATTTT. It yields the protein CAISDGPLAGFTDTQYF.

This clonotype was counted many times. The V call is TRBV18, the J call TRBJ1-1; no reliable D call. Per the germline V gene, CDR1 is KGHSH and CDR2 is LQKENI. Trimming took off 8 bases at V and 0 bases at J, with 10 bases between the two ends. This CDR3 is built from 13 residues. The CDR3 reads CASSPEMNTEAFF. Written as DNA, the CDR3 is TGTGCCAGCAGCCCTGAGATGAACACTGAAGCTTTCTTT.

CDR3 amino acids: CAISESERGPYNEQFF. As DNA, the CDR3 is TGTGCCATCAGTGAGTCGGAAAGGGGGCCCTACAATGAGCAGTTCTTC. The rearrangement uses TRBV10-3 and TRBJ2-1, with 7 bases lining up with TRBD1. Germline CDR1 reads ENHRY; CDR2 reads SYGVKD. The J segment lost 2 bases and the V segment lost 0 bases, leaving 4 bases of the junction unmatched. The CDR3 length is 16 residues.

This clonotype was picked up a small number of times. The J gene is TRBJ1-1, the V gene TRBV6-5; maybe TRBD1 (6 bases). CDR1 is MNHEY and CDR2 is SVGAGI in the germline V gene. Trimming shortened V by 8 bases and J by 2 bases, and 15 bases separated the two germline ends. The CDR3 length is 14 residues. The CDR3, as DNA: TGTGCCAGCGGTAACAGGGTGGGTAACACTGAAGCTTTCTTT. The encoded protein is CASGNRVGNTEAFF.

This clonotype was counted only a few times. This chain links TRBV12-3 or TRBV12-4 with TRBJ1-1; no firm D call. Trimming cost V 6 bases and J 7 bases, with 15 bases left between them. This CDR3 region has 13 residues. DNA of the CDR3: TGTGCCAGCAGCGGTCTGAGTCTTGGTGAAGCTTTCTTT. Its protein is CASSGLSLGEAFF.

This clonotype was picked up a small number of times. This chain connects TRBV18 to TRBJ2-1; D is unclear. CDR1 is KGHSH and CDR2 is LQKENI in the germline V gene. The CDR3 covers 12 residues. Trimming took off 4 bases at V and 5 bases at J, with 6 bases between the two ends. The CDR3 coding sequence is TGTGCCAGCTCACGCCAGAACAATGAGCAGTTCTTC. Protein product: CASSRQNNEQFF.

This clonotype was recorded many times. CDR3 sequence: CASSLEGDSNQPQHF. CDR3 DNA: TGTGCCAGCAGCTTAGAAGGGGATAGCAATCAGCCCCAGCATTTT. J is TRBJ1-5 and V is TRBV7-2; tentative D call: TRBD1 (5 bases). Germline V lookup: CDR1 SGHTA, CDR2 FQGNSA. Between the trimmed V and J ends, which lost 1 base and 0 bases, there was a span of 7 bases. CDR3 length: 15 residues.

This sequence joins TRBV20-1 and TRBJ2-7; D call uncertain. The germline V and J ends were trimmed by 5 bases and 3 bases, with 11 bases remaining between them. The CDR3 spans 12 residues. Germline V CDR1 and CDR2: DFQATT, SNEGSKA (reference sequence). The chain's CDR3 is CSALLRDYEQYF. The CDR3 nucleotides read TGCAGTGCTTTACTGAGAGACTACGAGCAGTACTTC.

This clonotype was seen a few times. V gene TRBV5-1 combines with J gene TRBJ2-2, with D unresolved. The V end was cut by 0 bases, the J end by 7 bases, with 7 bases between. The CDR3 sequence is 13 residues long. Germline lookup yields CDR1 SGHRS and CDR2 YFSETQ. The CDR3 coding sequence is TGCGCCAGCAGCTTGGGGAAGGTCGGGGAGCTGTTTTTT. This translates into CASSLGKVGELFF. The full variable domain, in which reference TRBV5-1 and TRBJ2-2 provide the parts outside the CDR3, is KAGVTQTPRYLIKTRGQQVTLSCSPISGHRSVSWYQQTPGQGLQFLFEYFSETQRNKGNFPGRFSGRQFSNSRSEMNVSTLELGDSALYLCASSLGKVGELFFGEGSRLTVL.

This clonotype was counted ten times or more. This chain uses TRBV11-2 with TRBJ2-1; D not certain. The CDR3 is 19 residues long. Germline V gives CDR1 SGHAT, CDR2 FQNNGV. The V end was cut by 0 bases, the J end by 1 base, with 19 bases between. DNA for the CDR3: TGTGCCAGCAGCTTAGATTGGTATAACCAGAACCTTTCCTACAATGAGCAGTTCTTC. Amino acids: CASSLDWYNQNLSYNEQFF.

This clonotype was recorded many times. This chain links TRBV14 with TRBJ1-1; perhaps TRBD1 as D (5 bases). The CDR3 sequence is 13 residues long. Germline V gives CDR1 SGHDN, CDR2 FVKESK. V was cut by 2 bases and J by 5 bases, with 9 bases left in between. The CDR3 sequence: CASSQQGGTEAFF. The CDR3 DNA sequence: TGTGCCAGCAGCCAACAGGGAGGTACTGAAGCTTTCTTT.

This chain joins TRBV6-1 and TRBJ2-1, with 7 bases fitting TRBD2. Trimming cost V 6 bases and J 2 bases; bases outside gene matches: 10. Germline lookup yields CDR1 MNHNS and CDR2 SASEGT. This CDR3 spans 16 amino acids. The CDR3 region has the DNA TGTGCCAGCAGCCCCCGCGGGAGTAGGCCCTACAATGAGCAGTTCTTC. It codes for CASSPRGSRPYNEQFF.

The rearrangement joins TRBV2 to TRBJ1-2, with no clear D. Trimming left V 6 bases short and J 4 bases short, with 18 bases between. This CDR3 comprises 15 residues. Germline assignment: CDR1 SNHLY and CDR2 FYNNEI. The CDR3 coding sequence is TGTGCCAGCAGGACCTCCCCAGATGTGGTCTATGGCTACACCTTC. Translating gives CASRTSPDVVYGYTF.

The DNA for the CDR3 is TGCAGTGCTAGATCCCCGACAGGGCGGACCTACAATGAGCAGTTCTTC. Protein: CSARSPTGRTYNEQFF. The chain couples TRBV20-1 to TRBJ2-1, with 7 bases fitting TRBD1. There are 16 residues in the CDR3. Trimming removed 2 bases from V and 2 bases from J; junction bases left unmatched: 9. Germline V gene lookup returns CDR1 DFQATT and CDR2 SNEGSKA (reference sequence).

In this sample, this clonotype turned up a few times. The V gene is TRBV9, the J gene TRBJ2-5; 7 positions agree with TRBD1. The CDR3 is made up of 14 amino acids. The germline V gene encodes CDR1 SGDLS and CDR2 YYNGEE. Unmatched junction bases numbered 2, after V lost 1 base and J lost 2 bases. For the CDR3, the DNA is TGTGCCAGCAGCGTAATGACAGGGCAAGAGACCCAGTACTTC. Translated: CASSVMTGQETQYF.

This clonotype turned up a few times. The chain combines TRBV20-1 with TRBJ1-5; a weak D match, TRBD1 (6 bases). V lost 0 bases and J lost 2, with 14 bases in between. The CDR3 runs to 16 residues. Per the germline V gene, CDR1 is DFQATT and CDR2 is SNEGSKA (reference sequence). Here the CDR3 DNA reads TGCAGTGCTAGAGATGGGGGGCGGATCCGCAATCAGCCCCAGCATTTT. It codes for CSARDGGRIRNQPQHF.